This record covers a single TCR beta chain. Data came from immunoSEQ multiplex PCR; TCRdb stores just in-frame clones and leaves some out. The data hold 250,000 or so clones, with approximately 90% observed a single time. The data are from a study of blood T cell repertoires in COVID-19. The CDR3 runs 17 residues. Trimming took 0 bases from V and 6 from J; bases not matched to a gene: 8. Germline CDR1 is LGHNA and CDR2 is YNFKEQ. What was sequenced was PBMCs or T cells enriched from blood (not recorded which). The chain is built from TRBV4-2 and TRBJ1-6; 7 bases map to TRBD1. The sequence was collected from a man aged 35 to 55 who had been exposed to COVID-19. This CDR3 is CASSQDEGGQRNSPLHF. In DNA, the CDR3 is TGTGCCAGCAGCCAAGATGAGGGGGGACAGCGTAATTCACCCCTCCACTTT.